This entry concerns a single T cell receptor (beta chain). The data were obtained in a study of blood T cell repertoires in COVID-19. On the study more broadly: T cells, B-cell-depleted T cells, or PBMCs supplied cDNA or gDNA.

Some clones are missing from TCRdb's copy, which holds only in-frame ones; the method was immunoSEQ multiplex PCR. The repertoire has more than 85,000 clones, roughly 82% of them found once; the top ten carry 7% to 9%. The CDR3 contains 15 residues. In germline, CDR1 is SEHNR, CDR2 FQNEAQ (reference sequence). V lost 8 bases to trimming and J lost 4 bases, with 19 bases between them. The receptor was isolated from a woman older than 75 with active or convalescent COVID-19. The gene calls are TRBV7-9 and TRBJ2-3; possible D gene TRBD2, 5 bases. The sample taken for sequencing was peripheral blood. The CDR3 spells CASQPRPGTSDTQYF. For the CDR3, the DNA is TGTGCCAGCCAGCCGAGGCCGGGAACTTCAGATACGCAGTATTTT.